What follows are 12 T cell receptor beta chains derived from one specimen sequenced in a study of T cell changes during pregnancy in multiple sclerosis. Some clones are missing from TCRdb's copy, which holds only in-frame ones; the method was immunoSEQ multiplex PCR. The sample has about 93,000 clones; over 80% are singletons. Sequencing was performed on peripheral blood, taken after pregnancy. The receptors stem from a female donor with multiple sclerosis, enrolled in a pregnancy study.

This chain links TRBV2 with TRBJ2-5; 9 bases are a match to TRBD1. This CDR3 region has 16 residues. CDR1 is SNHLY and CDR2 is FYNNEI in the germline V gene. Trimming removed 5 bases from V and 4 bases from J; junction bases left unmatched: 11. CDR3 residues: CASSPSGQGILETQYF. The CDR3, as DNA: TGTGCCAGCAGTCCCAGTGGACAGGGGATTTTAGAGACCCAGTACTTC.

The chain links TRBV6-6 to TRBJ1-2; 8 nucleotides line up with TRBD1. After removal of 6 bases from V and 6 bases from J, the junction contained 15 bases not matched to a gene. The CDR3 consists of 16 residues. Germline CDR1 is MNHNY and CDR2 is SVGAGI (reference sequence). CDR3 in amino acids: CASSFHRDRLINGYTF. The CDR3 coding sequence is TGTGCCAGCAGCTTTCACCGGGACAGGCTTATAAATGGCTACACCTTC.

The count of this clone is one. The chain is built from TRBV2 and TRBJ1-1; weak D call: TRBD1 (6 bases). This CDR3 spans 16 amino acids. V was shortened by 7 bases and J by 3 bases, with 21 bases between the two germline ends. Germline CDR1 is SNHLY and CDR2 is FYNNEI. This CDR3 reads CASTEDQGPWDTEAFF. The CDR3 DNA reads as TGTGCCAGCACCGAGGACCAGGGGCCCTGGGACACTGAAGCTTTCTTT. Combining the CDR3 with reference TRBV2 and TRBJ1-1 gives the whole variable domain EPEVTQTPSHQVTQMGQEVILRCVPISNHLYFYWYRQILGQKVEFLVSFYNNEISEKSEIFDDQFSVERPDGSNFTLKIRSTKLEDSAMYFCASTEDQGPWDTEAFFGQGTRLTVV.

The chain carries TRBV11-2 and TRBJ2-1; 8 bases map to TRBD1. CDR3 length: 15 amino acids. The J segment lost 6 bases and the V segment lost 3 bases, leaving 7 bases of the junction unmatched. Germline CDR1 SGHAT, CDR2 FQNNGV. The CDR3 loop is CASSLGWTGLNEQFF. The CDR3 nucleotides read TGTGCCAGCAGCTTGGGTTGGACAGGGCTCAATGAGCAGTTCTTC.

The gene calls are TRBV21-1 and TRBJ1-2; the table's D gene call, TRBD1, was not cross checked with the DNA. TRBV21-1 is listed as a pseudogene. This CDR3 contains 16 residues. This chain's CDR3 is CASSKAPTGTNYGYTF. CDR3 bases: TGTGCCAGCAGCAAAGCGCCGACAGGGACAAACTATGGCTACACCTTC.

J is TRBJ2-5 and V is TRBV5-1; 9 bases are shared with TRBD2. Germline-derived CDR1 and CDR2 are SGHRS and YFSETQ. The CDR3 runs 17 residues. The trim removed 0 bases at V and 4 bases at J, leaving 10 bases unmatched. The CDR3 loop reads CASSLALGGGATETQYF. The CDR3 DNA reads as TGCGCCAGCAGCTTGGCCCTTGGCGGGGGGGCCACAGAGACCCAGTACTTC.

The chain carries TRBV5-6 and TRBJ2-5; the D gene is possibly TRBD1 (7 bases). The germline gives CDR1 SGHDT, CDR2 YYEEEE. This CDR3 region has 13 residues. Trimming left V 4 bases short and J 5 bases short, with 12 bases between. CDR3 DNA sequence: TGTGCCAGCAGCGTGCCAGGGGGGGAGACCCAGTACTTC. It codes for CASSVPGGETQYF.

The gene calls are TRBV5-1 and TRBJ2-7, with TRBD2 identical over 12 bases. Trimming took 0 bases from V and 2 from J; bases not matched to a gene: 9. Looked up from germline, CDR1 is SGHRS and CDR2 is YFSETQ. The CDR3 is 18 residues long. The CDR3 DNA reads TGCGCCAGCAGCTTGGGACTAGCGGGAGACTGGGGAACCTACGAGCAGTACTTC. It yields the protein CASSLGLAGDWGTYEQYF.

The chain links TRBV6-1 to TRBJ2-7; a weak D match, TRBD1 (6 bases). The CDR3 runs 14 residues. Germline CDR1 is MNHNS and CDR2 is SASEGT. V was trimmed by 3 bases and J by 5 bases, leaving 14 bases between them. CDR3 protein: CASSESGVANEQYF. CDR3 bases: TGTGCCAGCAGTGAGTCAGGGGTAGCGAACGAGCAGTACTTC.

The V gene is TRBV19, the J gene TRBJ1-2, with TRBD1 as a possible D gene (5 bases). In germline, CDR1 is LNHDA, CDR2 SQIVND (reference sequence). The length of the CDR3 is 17 residues. The ends were cut back, 6 bases at V and 6 bases at J, with 26 bases in the middle. CDR3 DNA: TGTGCCAGTAGGACCCGGGGGGACGCGGTAGTATTGGATGGCTACACCTTC. Translation gives CASRTRGDAVVLDGYTF.

The gene calls are TRBV11-2 and TRBJ1-2, with 11 bases aligning to TRBD1. J was trimmed by 6 bases and V by 5 bases; bases with no gene match: 8. The CDR3 is 15 amino acids. Germline V lookup: CDR1 SGHAT, CDR2 FQNNGV. Written as DNA, the CDR3 is TGTGCCAGCAGCCCGCGGGACAGGGGGGTACATGGCTACACCTTC. Its protein is CASSPRDRGVHGYTF. Together with reference TRBV11-2 and TRBJ1-2, the CDR3 gives the full variable domain: EAGVAQSPRYKIIEKRQSVAFWCNPISGHATLYWYQQILGQGPKLLIQFQNNGVVDDSQLPKDRFSAERLKGVDSTLKIQPAKLEDSAVYLCASSPRDRGVHGYTFGSGTRLTVV.

The chain is built from TRBV19 and TRBJ1-5, with D tentatively TRBD1 (5 bases). Germline V lookup: CDR1 LNHDA, CDR2 SQIVND (reference sequence). Trimming took off 4 bases at V and 7 bases at J, with 14 bases between the two ends. There are 14 residues in the CDR3. The CDR3 nucleotides read TGTGCCAGTAGTAGTGGGCAGGGCTGGCAGCCCCAGCATTTT. Translated, it gives CASSSGQGWQPQHF.